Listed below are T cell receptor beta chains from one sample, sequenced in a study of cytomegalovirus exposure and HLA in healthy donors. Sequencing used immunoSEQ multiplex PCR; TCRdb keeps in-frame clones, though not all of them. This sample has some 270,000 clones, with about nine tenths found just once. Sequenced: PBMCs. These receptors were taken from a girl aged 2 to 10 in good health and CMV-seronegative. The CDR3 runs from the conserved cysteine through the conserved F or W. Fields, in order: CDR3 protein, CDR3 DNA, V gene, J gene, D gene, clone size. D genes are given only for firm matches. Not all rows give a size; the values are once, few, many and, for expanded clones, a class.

cdr3_aa: CASRMNTEAFF
cdr3_nt: TGTGCCAGTCGTATGAACACTGAAGCTTTCTTT
v_call: TRBV2
j_call: TRBJ1-1
d_call: NA
clone_size: NA

cdr3_aa: CASGAYSSTDTQYF
cdr3_nt: TGTGCCAGCGGGGCGTATTCTAGCACAGATACGCAGTATTTT
v_call: TRBV6-4
j_call: TRBJ2-3
d_call: NA
clone_size: NA

cdr3_aa: CASSQEEGPTGELFF
cdr3_nt: TGCGCCAGCAGCCAAGAAGAGGGTCCGACCGGGGAGCTGTTTTTT
v_call: TRBV4-1
j_call: TRBJ2-2
d_call: NA
clone_size: NA

cdr3_aa: CASSLGLAETQYF
cdr3_nt: TGTGCCAGCAGCTTGGGACTAGCAGAGACCCAGTACTTC
v_call: TRBV5-6
j_call: TRBJ2-5
d_call: TRBD2
clone_size: few

cdr3_aa: CASSNGTGELFF
cdr3_nt: TGTGCCAGTAGTAACGGCACCGGGGAGCTGTTTTTT
v_call: TRBV19
j_call: TRBJ2-2
d_call: NA
clone_size: NA

cdr3_aa: CASSQKSGGASTDTQYF
cdr3_nt: TGTGCCAGCAGCCAAAAAAGCGGGGGGGCCTCCACAGATACGCAGTATTTT
v_call: TRBV5-4
j_call: TRBJ2-3
d_call: TRBD2
clone_size: NA

cdr3_aa: CASSGQGNYGYTF
cdr3_nt: TGTGCCAGCAGCGGACAGGGGAACTATGGCTACACCTTC
v_call: TRBV7-9
j_call: TRBJ1-2
d_call: TRBD1
clone_size: NA

cdr3_aa: CASSDRNRAKGNTIYF
cdr3_nt: TGTGCCAGCAGTGATCGGAACAGGGCGAAAGGAAACACCATATATTTT
v_call: TRBV25-1
j_call: TRBJ1-3
d_call: NA
clone_size: NA

cdr3_aa: CASSYSQGNTEAFF
cdr3_nt: TGTGCCAGCAGTTACAGTCAGGGGAACACTGAAGCTTTCTTT
v_call: TRBV6-6
j_call: TRBJ1-1
d_call: NA
clone_size: few

cdr3_aa: CASRLAGVTYEQYF
cdr3_nt: TGTGCCAGCAGGCTAGCGGGAGTAACCTACGAGCAGTACTTC
v_call: TRBV27
j_call: TRBJ2-7
d_call: TRBD2
clone_size: NA

cdr3_aa: CSAGRDTEAFF
cdr3_nt: TGCAGCGCAGGCAGGGACACTGAAGCTTTCTTT
v_call: TRBV29-1
j_call: TRBJ1-1
d_call: NA
clone_size: NA

cdr3_aa: CASSPRDGQGDGYTF
cdr3_nt: TGTGCCAGCAGCCCGAGGGACGGACAGGGTGATGGCTACACCTTC
v_call: TRBV6-6
j_call: TRBJ1-2
d_call: TRBD1
clone_size: NA

cdr3_aa: CAISDGQMNTEAFF
cdr3_nt: TGTGCCATCAGTGATGGACAGATGAACACTGAAGCTTTCTTT
v_call: TRBV10-3
j_call: TRBJ1-1
d_call: NA
clone_size: few

cdr3_aa: CASRAGTSGRNEQFF
cdr3_nt: TGTGCCAGTAGGGCCGGGACTAGCGGGAGAAATGAGCAGTTCTTC
v_call: TRBV19
j_call: TRBJ2-1
d_call: TRBD2
clone_size: once

cdr3_aa: CASSLGTGAVYGYTF
cdr3_nt: TGTGCCAGCAGCTTAGGGACAGGGGCTGTCTATGGCTACACCTTC
v_call: TRBV7-9
j_call: TRBJ1-2
d_call: TRBD1
clone_size: NA

cdr3_aa: CASTWTSGPYEQYF
cdr3_nt: TGCGCCAGCACGTGGACTAGCGGACCCTACGAGCAGTACTTC
v_call: TRBV5-1
j_call: TRBJ2-7
d_call: TRBD2
clone_size: NA

cdr3_aa: CASSQASGETQYF
cdr3_nt: TGCGCCAGCAGCCAAGCGTCCGGGGAGACCCAGTACTTC
v_call: TRBV4-1
j_call: TRBJ2-5
d_call: NA
clone_size: NA

cdr3_aa: CASRTQEGLAGAHEQFF
cdr3_nt: TGTGCCAGCCGCACGCAGGAGGGACTAGCGGGAGCTCATGAGCAGTTCTTC
v_call: TRBV19
j_call: TRBJ2-1
d_call: TRBD2
clone_size: NA

cdr3_aa: CASSSLRLARDSYNEQFF
cdr3_nt: TGTGCCAGCTCATCCTTACGACTAGCGCGCGACTCCTACAATGAGCAGTTCTTC
v_call: TRBV18
j_call: TRBJ2-1
d_call: TRBD2
clone_size: NA

cdr3_aa: CASSDFGAGAYEQYF
cdr3_nt: TGTGCCAGCAGTGATTTCGGGGCAGGGGCCTACGAGCAGTACTTC
v_call: TRBV25-1
j_call: TRBJ2-7
d_call: NA
clone_size: NA